Listed here are 25 T cell receptor beta chains from one sample, sequenced in a study of beta chain features in type 1 diabetes. Expressed TCRB transcripts were sequenced, since all the RNA that had been isolated was reverse transcribed. TCRdb's copy holds only in-frame clones and misses some; the assay was immunoSEQ multiplex PCR. The profile shows fewer than 450,000 clones, roughly 14% of them singletons. Which antigens these TCRs recognize remains unknown. The study's findings and limits: Across all four CD4+ subsets, people with type 1 diabetes showed modestly shorter TCRB CDR3s.

Sample: naive CD4+ T cells from blood. The receptors come from a woman between 18 and 30 years old with type 1 diabetes.

This clone was detected only once. The chain employs TRBV11-2 and TRBJ2-7; the match to TRBD2 covers 8 bases. Germline CDR1 reads SGHAT; CDR2 reads FQNNGV. Germline trimming cut 5 bases from V and 3 bases from J; bases unmatched to any gene: 9. This CDR3 comprises 15 residues. CDR3 nucleotides: TGTGCCAGCAGCGGTGGGGGACTAGAGGGCTACGAGCAGTACTTC. It encodes CASSGGGLEGYEQYF.

The chain has TRBV28 and TRBJ1-5; TRBD1 aligns across 9 bases. After removal of 4 bases from V and 3 bases from J, the junction contained 7 bases not matched to a gene. The CDR3 spans 16 residues. Germline values: CDR1 MDHEN, CDR2 SYDVKM. In nucleotides, the CDR3 is TGTGCCAGCAGTTCCGACAGGGGGGCCTACAATCAGCCCCAGCATTTT. The encoded protein is CASSSDRGAYNQPQHF.

The CDR3 DNA follows: TGTGCCAGCAGAAAGGGACAGGGGGCGTGGGAGCAGTACGTC. Protein sequence: CASRKGQGAWEQYV. The V and J genes are TRBV2 and TRBJ2-7; TRBD1 aligns across 12 bases. Germline CDR1 is SNHLY and CDR2 is FYNNEI. The CDR3 length is 14 residues. The ends lost 6 bases at V and 7 bases at J; junction bases unmatched: 7.

The rearrangement links TRBV18 to TRBJ2-7; D may be TRBD2 (6 bases). CDR1 is KGHSH, CDR2 LQKENI, per germline. V was shortened by 6 bases and J by 1 base, with 10 bases between the two germline ends. CDR3 size: 13 residues. The CDR3 reads CASSGGLSYEQYV. As DNA, the CDR3 is TGTGCCAGCTCGGGGGGACTTTCCTACGAGCAGTACGTC.

The chain is built from TRBV28 and TRBJ2-5; no reliable D call. The CDR3 is 12 residues long. Germline CDR1 and CDR2: MDHEN and SYDVKM. V was pared by 3 bases and J by 5 bases, with 7 bases between. CDR3: CASSLRLETQYF. Here the CDR3 DNA reads TGTGCCAGCAGTTTGAGGTTGGAGACCCAGTACTTC.

This clone has more than one count but fewer than ten. The V and J genes are TRBV2 and TRBJ1-2; maybe TRBD1 (6 bases). The CDR3 sequence is 14 residues long. Germline lookup yields CDR1 SNHLY and CDR2 FYNNEI. The V gene lost 4 bases and the J gene lost 4 bases, with 13 bases spanning the gap. In nucleotides, the CDR3 is TGTGCCAGCAGTGCACAGGGTACAAGCTATGGCTACACCTTC. This gives the protein CASSAQGTSYGYTF.

This clone has only a few counts. The chain employs TRBV28 and TRBJ2-6; tentatively, D is TRBD1 (6 bases). V dropped 2 bases and J dropped 2 bases, with 7 bases sitting between them. The CDR3 is 15 amino acids. In germline, CDR1 is MDHEN, CDR2 SYDVKM. Here the CDR3 reads CASSLAGAGANVLTF. The DNA for the CDR3 is TGTGCCAGCAGTTTAGCAGGGGCTGGGGCCAACGTCCTGACTTTC.

This clone was seen only a few times. The rearrangement links TRBV29-1 to TRBJ1-1; D is ambiguous. Germline V gene data show CDR1 as SQVTM and CDR2 as ANQGSEA. The V and J ends lost 7 bases and 1 base respectively, with 10 bases between them. This CDR3 spans 12 amino acids. The CDR3 nucleotides read TGCAGCGCCGATGGGCAGAACACTGAAGCTTTCTTT. Translated, it gives CSADGQNTEAFF.

The genes are TRBV6-6 and TRBJ2-5; D is unclear. V lost 0 bases and J lost 7, with 12 bases in between. The V gene's germline CDR1 is MNHNY and CDR2 SVGAGI (reference sequence). CDR3 length equals 14 residues. The CDR3, as DNA: TGTGCCAGCAGTTACTCCGTCTATTCAGGGACCCAGTACTTC. Encoded protein: CASSYSVYSGTQYF.

This clone was seen only a few times. Here the CDR3 reads CATSRGLAENIQYF. DNA for the CDR3: TGTGCCACCAGCAGAGGACTAGCGGAAAACATTCAGTACTTC. The gene calls are TRBV15 and TRBJ2-4; 9 nucleotides match TRBD2. The CDR3 extends over 14 amino acids. With 1 base clipped from V and 5 bases from J, the junction kept 0 bases outside the gene matches. Germline CDR1 and CDR2: LNHNV and YYDKDF (reference sequence).

V usage is TRBV7-2 and J usage is TRBJ1-5; D not resolved. CDR3 length equals 14 residues. V was pared by 2 bases and J by 0 bases, with 5 bases between. Germline loops: CDR1 SGHTA, CDR2 FQGNSA. DNA of the CDR3: TGTGCCAGCAGCTTAACTGATAGCAATCAGCCCCAGCATTTT. Residues: CASSLTDSNQPQHF.

This clone was seen more than once but under ten times. The chain combines TRBV30 with TRBJ1-5; TRBD1 agrees at 7 bases. The length of the CDR3 is 15 residues. Germline CDR1 and CDR2: GTSNPN and SVGIG (reference sequence). With V trimmed by 2 bases and J by 6 bases, 10 bases remained unmatched. The CDR3 protein is CAWSLFDRDVQPQHF. CDR3 coding DNA: TGTGCCTGGAGTCTTTTTGACAGGGATGTTCAGCCCCAGCATTTT.

As regards this clone: Other DNA sequences in this specimen translate into the identical CDR3. This sequence joins TRBV30 and TRBJ1-2; no reliable D call. Trimming took off 0 bases at V and 6 bases at J, with 8 bases between the two ends. The V gene's germline CDR1 is GTSNPN and CDR2 SVGIG (reference sequence). This CDR3 is built from 12 residues. Written as DNA, the CDR3 is TGTGCCTGGAGTGTACCCCGGGATGGCTACACCTTC. Translating it yields CAWSVPRDGYTF.

This clone was recorded a few times. This chain connects TRBV18 to TRBJ2-7, with D possibly being TRBD1 (6 bases). The CDR3 extends over 16 amino acids. V was clipped by 6 bases and J by 1 base, with 19 bases between them. Germline lookup yields CDR1 KGHSH and CDR2 LQKENI. The CDR3 nucleotides read TGTGCCAGCTCCCCCCCCTCGACAGGAGCATCCTACGAGCAGTACTTC. This translates into CASSPPSTGASYEQYF.

A few counts support this clone. The chain has TRBV27 and TRBJ1-2; D gene ambiguous. Germline-derived CDR1 and CDR2 are MNHEY and SMNVEV (reference sequence). V gave up 7 bases and J gave up 8 bases, with 11 bases separating them. The CDR3 sequence is 11 residues long. CDR3 in DNA: TGTGCCAGCACGAGGGTTCTAGGCTACACCTTC. This gives the protein CASTRVLGYTF.

The J gene is TRBJ2-2, the V gene TRBV5-1; no clear D gene. With 0 bases removed from V and 3 bases from J, the gap between germline ends came to 9 bases. The CDR3 runs to 15 residues. The V gene's germline CDR1 is SGHRS and CDR2 YFSETQ. The CDR3 bases are TGCGCCAGCAGCTTGGCCGTCGGGTACACCGGGGAGCTGTTTTTT. Protein: CASSLAVGYTGELFF.

This clone was found once. The chain recombines TRBV29-1 with TRBJ2-1, with 7 bases identical to TRBD1. Germline V gives CDR1 SQVTM, CDR2 ANQGSEA. The CDR3 spans 14 residues. V lost 8 bases to trimming and J lost 4 bases; unmatched junction nucleotides: 11. The chain's CDR3 is CSFRPGQIYNEQFF. In nucleotides, the CDR3 is TGCAGCTTCAGACCGGGACAGATTTACAATGAGCAGTTCTTC.

The rearrangement links TRBV19 to TRBJ1-1; 7 nucleotides agree with TRBD1. V lost 5 bases, J lost 8 bases, and 8 bases stayed unmatched. This CDR3 is built from 13 residues. Germline V gene lookup returns CDR1 LNHDA and CDR2 SQIVND (reference sequence). The CDR3 loop is CASSWTGGVEAFF. The CDR3 coding sequence is TGTGCCAGTAGTTGGACAGGCGGGGTGGAAGCTTTCTTT. Complete variable domain (other parts from reference TRBV19 and TRBJ1-1): DGGITQSPKYLFRKEGQNVTLSCEQNLNHDAMYWYRQDPGQGLRLIYYSQIVNDFQKGDIAEGYSVSREKKESFPLTVTSAQKNPTAFYLCASSWTGGVEAFFGQGTRLTVV.

In this sample, this clone turned up a few times. The chain couples TRBV30 to TRBJ2-3; D possibly corresponds to TRBD1 (6 bases). The germline CDR1 and CDR2 sequences are GTSNPN and SVGIG (reference sequence). The V end lost 0 bases, the J end lost 0 bases, and 7 bases lay between the germline ends. CDR3 length equals 14 residues. This CDR3 is CAWSVGGSTDTQYF. As DNA, the CDR3 is TGTGCCTGGAGTGTAGGGGGAAGCACAGATACGCAGTATTTT. Full variable domain (outside the CDR3, taken from reference TRBV30 and TRBJ2-3): SQTIHQWPATLVQPVGSPLSLECTVEGTSNPNLYWYRQAAGRGLQLLFYSVGIGQISSEVPQNLSASRPQDRQFILSSKKLLLSDSGFYLCAWSVGGSTDTQYFGPGTRLTVL.

This clone was seen more than once but under ten times. The rearrangement joins TRBV7-9 to TRBJ2-1; 10 bases agree with TRBD2. The J segment lost 0 bases and the V segment lost 3 bases, leaving 5 bases of the junction unmatched. The CDR3 totals 17 residues. Germline values: CDR1 SEHNR, CDR2 FQNEAQ (reference sequence). CDR3 DNA sequence: TGTGCCAGCAGCTTTAGTAGCGGGGGGTACTCCTACAATGAGCAGTTCTTC. The encoded protein is CASSFSSGGYSYNEQFF.

This clone was found a few times. The chain employs TRBV30 and TRBJ2-3; TRBD1 matches 9 bases. Germline V gene lookup returns CDR1 GTSNPN and CDR2 SVGIG (reference sequence). V shed 5 bases and J 3 bases; nucleotides not matched to a gene: 3. The CDR3 length is 13 residues. The CDR3, as DNA: TGTGCCTGGCGGGACAGGGTGACAGATACGCAGTATTTT. Its translation is CAWRDRVTDTQYF.

This clone appeared a few times. The genes are TRBV7-2 and TRBJ1-2; weak D call: TRBD1 (6 bases). The germline gives CDR1 SGHTA, CDR2 FQGNSA. This CDR3 region has 13 residues. V dropped 5 bases and J dropped 3 bases, with 10 bases sitting between them. DNA for the CDR3: TGTGCCAGCAGCACTCGACAGGACTATGGCTACACCTTC. Translated, it gives CASSTRQDYGYTF.

The gene calls are TRBV7-9 and TRBJ2-1; D remains ambiguous. Germline lookup yields CDR1 SEHNR and CDR2 FQNEAQ (reference sequence). V dropped 1 base and J dropped 1 base, with 5 bases sitting between them. The CDR3 sequence is 14 residues long. The CDR3 protein is CASSLVGSYNEQFF. CDR3 in DNA: TGTGCCAGCAGCTTAGTCGGTTCCTACAATGAGCAGTTCTTC.

This clone was seen a handful of times. The CDR3 loop is CASSGGGAIYGYTF. The CDR3 DNA reads TGTGCCAGTAGTGGGGGAGGCGCCATCTATGGCTACACCTTC. This chain links TRBV19 with TRBJ1-2, with D maybe TRBD1 (5 bases). The V end was cut by 5 bases, the J end by 4 bases, with 14 bases between. The CDR3 covers 14 residues. The germline CDR1 and CDR2 sequences are LNHDA and SQIVND (reference sequence).

The chain joins TRBV27 to TRBJ2-7; the match to TRBD2 covers 8 bases. Germline assignment: CDR1 MNHEY and CDR2 SMNVEV (reference sequence). This CDR3 has 17 amino acids. V was clipped by 4 bases and J by 6 bases; unmatched bases: 17. CDR3 loop: CASSSPRGSGILREQYF. For the CDR3, the DNA is TGTGCCAGCAGTTCCCCCCGTGGTAGCGGGATCCTACGCGAGCAGTACTTC.